This T cell receptor beta chain comes out of a study of tumour-infiltrating T cells in Burkitt lymphoma (dated by TCRdb to the early 2020s). For context, the study as a whole: When TCR repertoire data were correlated with clinical outcome, productive clonality turned out to predict both overall and progression-free survival, independent of established prognosticators, age at diagnosis among them.

About this clone itself: Its antigen remains unidentified. It has no much larger one-base neighbor in the sample; base qualities were not kept.

Looking up the germline V gene (reference sequence) yields CDR1 MNHEY and CDR2 SMNVEV. The cysteine opens and the phenylalanine closes a CDR3 of 15 amino acids. The entry retains the CDR3 DNA only, 45 bases that are in frame from base 1. V loses 3 bases, J loses 3 bases, and the germline ends lie 9 bases apart. Receptor libraries were prepared by the immunoSEQ multiplex PCR assay. As stored in TCRdb, this immuneACCESS dataset retains in-frame rearrangements with V and J assigned. A fraction of the clones does not appear; measured against another copy, unresolved V genes explain less than half of the discrepancy, and the remainder lacks a known reason. Within this sample are about 9,200 clones, with less than 65% of them counted one time only. The top ten constitute around 5% of the sample.

Sequencing was performed on tumor tissue. The chain employs TRBV27 and TRBJ1-6; perhaps TRBD1 is the D gene, with 6 bases matching. This TCR came from a human donor with diffuse large B-cell lymphoma. The CDR3 region: CASSLQTGYNSPLHF. The DNA is TGTGCCAGCAGTTTGCAGACAGGCTATAATTCACCCCTCCACTTT.